A selection of T cell receptor beta chains follows, all from one sample in a study of neoadjuvant nivolumab and ipilimumab in lung cancer. The data were produced by immunoSEQ multiplex PCR, yet TCRdb's version contains in-frame clones alone and is incomplete. This table holds about 19,000 clones, about 87% found once. This sample comprised peripheral blood, obtained before neoadjuvant nivolumab, alone or with ipilimumab. Receptors were obtained from an adult with non-small cell lung cancer. The CDR3 runs from the conserved cysteine through the conserved F or W. D genes are given only for firm matches. The size entry is marked missing in some rows and otherwise reads once, few, many or a size class.

clone size	D gene	V gene	J gene	CDR3 length	CDR3 DNA	CDR3 protein
-	TRBD2	TRBV5-1	TRBJ2-7	15	TGCGCCAGCAGCTGGGACTTCACGGGGGGGTTGGAGCAGTACTTC	CASSWDFTGGLEQYF
-	-	TRBV7-2	TRBJ2-5	14	TGTGCCACCGGGGGGCAGGGGGCCGGGGAGACCCAGTACTTC	CATGGQGAGETQYF
-	-	TRBV6-5	TRBJ1-1	15	TGTGCCAGCAGTTACTCCGCCAGCCGGAACACTGAAGCTTTCTTT	CASSYSASRNTEAFF
few	-	TRBV29-1	TRBJ2-5	12	TGCAGCGTCGACCGGACAGAAGAGACCCAGTACTTC	CSVDRTEETQYF
once	TRBD1	TRBV11-2	TRBJ2-7	15	TGTGCCAGCAGCAGACCCCTGGACAGGGTCTACGAGCAGTACTTC	CASSRPLDRVYEQYF
-	-	TRBV30	TRBJ2-7	16	TGTGCCTGGAGTTCGGATAGGGTGGGATATCGCTACGAGCAGTACTTC	CAWSSDRVGYRYEQYF
-	-	TRBV6-1	TRBJ2-7	14	TGTGCCAGCAGTGAAACGGGGTTGCCCTACGAGCAGTACTTC	CASSETGLPYEQYF
-	TRBD1	TRBV18	TRBJ1-3	14	TGTGCCAGCTCGCCCGGGACAGATGGAAACACCATATATTTT	CASSPGTDGNTIYF
-	TRBD1	TRBV9	TRBJ2-7	15	TGTGCCAGCAGCCCGGGGGGACAGGGAACTTACGAGCAGTACTTC	CASSPGGQGTYEQYF
-	-	TRBV4-1	TRBJ2-7	14	TGCGCCAGCAGCCGCGGCCCCGGGGAGGACGAGCAGTACTTC	CASSRGPGEDEQYF
-	-	TRBV29-1	TRBJ2-6	13	TGCAGCGCTACAGAGGCTGGGGCCAACGTCCTGACTTTC	CSATEAGANVLTF
-	TRBD1	TRBV5-1	TRBJ1-4	15	TGCGCCAGCAGCTCCACAGGGGGGAGTACCGAAAAACTGTTTTTT	CASSSTGGSTEKLFF
-	-	TRBV7-2	TRBJ2-7	14	TGTGCCAGCAGCCCCTGGACGGGGAGCCACGAGCAGTACTTC	CASSPWTGSHEQYF
once	TRBD2	TRBV6-5	TRBJ2-2	15	TGTGCCAGCAGTTACGAGGGGAGGGTGGCCGGGGAGCTGTTTTTT	CASSYEGRVAGELFF
-	-	TRBV28	TRBJ2-5	15	TGTGCCAGCAAAACCAGACAGGTTCTTCAAGAGACCCAGTACTTC	CASKTRQVLQETQYF
-	TRBD1	TRBV6-1	TRBJ2-3	15	TGTGCCAGCAGTTTTGGGACAGGTCGTGCAGATACGCAGTATTTT	CASSFGTGRADTQYF
-	TRBD2	TRBV30	TRBJ2-7	15	TGTGCCTGGAGCCTAGCGGGGTCTACCAGGGGAGAGCAGTACTTC	CAWSLAGSTRGEQYF
-	TRBD1	TRBV18	TRBJ1-5	13	TGTGCCAGCGCCAGGGGGGGCAATCAGCCCCAGCATTTT	CASARGGNQPQHF
-	TRBD1	TRBV7-2	TRBJ1-3	17	TGTGCCAGCAGCCCCCGGACAGGCGTCCTTTCTGGAAACACCATATATTTT	CASSPRTGVLSGNTIYF
-	TRBD1	TRBV7-2	TRBJ1-2	13	TGTGCCAGCAGCTCGACAGGGCATTCTGGCTACACCTTC	CASSSTGHSGYTF
-	-	TRBV4-1	TRBJ1-2	15	TGCGCCAGCAGCCAAGTTCCAGGGCGAAACTATGGCTACACCTTC	CASSQVPGRNYGYTF
-	-	TRBV28	TRBJ1-4	16	TGTGCCAGCAGTTTAACGGAACAGGCAACTAATGAAAAACTGTTTTTT	CASSLTEQATNEKLFF